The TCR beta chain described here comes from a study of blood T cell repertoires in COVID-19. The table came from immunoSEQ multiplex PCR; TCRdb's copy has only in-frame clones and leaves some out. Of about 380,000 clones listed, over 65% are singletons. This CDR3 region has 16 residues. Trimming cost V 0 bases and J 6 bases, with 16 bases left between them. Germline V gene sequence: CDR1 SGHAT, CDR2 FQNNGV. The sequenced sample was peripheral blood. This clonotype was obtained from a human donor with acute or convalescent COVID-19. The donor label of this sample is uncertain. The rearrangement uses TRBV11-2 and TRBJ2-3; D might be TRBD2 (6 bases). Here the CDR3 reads CASSLEVLAGRDTQYF. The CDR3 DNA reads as TGTGCCAGCAGCTTAGAAGTTTTGGCGGGACGTGATACGCAGTATTTT.